Following are 18 T cell receptor beta chains from one sample sequenced in a study of human T cells and chemical hapten exposure. Using its own MiXCR run on the RACE reads, TCRdb lists one record per CDR3 protein. This repertoire shows under 300,000 distinct CDR3 sequences, about 8.6% found once; its top ten account for less than 3%. Time point indicated: pre-sensitization, week 0. The treatment was: therapeutic diphenylcyclopropenone sensitization with weekly scalp DPC. Specimen: whole blood, collected in connection with sensitization to the hapten diphenylcyclopropenone (DPC). The receptor source for this set is a woman in her thirties or forties with alopecia areata. Some clones in this sample may be carry-over from other donors' samples.

In its sample, this clonotype was seen a few times. The chain joins TRBV6-1 to TRBJ2-3; 11 bases align to TRBD2. Germline V gene data show CDR1 as MNHNS and CDR2 as SASEGT. V lost 8 bases to trimming and J lost 0 bases; unmatched junction nucleotides: 4. The CDR3 spans 15 residues. The CDR3 sequence is CASPGLAASTDTQYF. Here the CDR3 DNA reads TGTGCCAGCCCGGGACTAGCGGCTAGCACAGATACGCAGTATTTT.

There are many counts of this clonotype. The rearrangement links TRBV12-5 to TRBJ2-1; the D gene is possibly TRBD2 (6 bases). Deletions cut 6 bases from V and 1 base from J, with 13 bases between. CDR3 length: 15 amino acids. Germline V lookup: CDR1 LGHNT, CDR2 FRNRAP. CDR3 nucleotide sequence: TGTGCTAGTGGCTCAGAGGAGGGATCCTACAATGAGCAGTTCTTC. Protein product: CASGSEEGSYNEQFF.

This clonotype has only a few counts. The rearrangement links TRBV6-6 to TRBJ2-2; 8 positions agree with TRBD1. The CDR3 runs to 13 residues. Germline CDR1 MNHNY, CDR2 SVGAGI (reference sequence). After removal of 2 bases from V and 15 bases from J, the junction contained 8 bases not matched to a gene. Here the CDR3 reads CASSYEWDRSMFF. The CDR3 region has the DNA TGTGCCAGCAGTTACGAGTGGGACAGGTCGATGTTTTTT.

At least ten counts were recorded for this clonotype. This chain joins TRBV9 and TRBJ2-7, with unresolved D. Germline V lookup: CDR1 SGDLS, CDR2 YYNGEE. The germline V and J ends were trimmed by 0 bases and 0 bases, with 4 bases remaining between them. This CDR3 comprises 13 residues. This CDR3 reads CASSVAPSYEQYF. The CDR3 DNA follows: TGTGCCAGCAGCGTAGCCCCCTCCTACGAGCAGTACTTC. Using reference TRBV9 and TRBJ2-7 for the parts outside the CDR3, the full variable domain is DSGVTQTPKHLITATGQRVTLRCSPRSGDLSVYWYQQSLDQGLQFLIQYYNGEERAKGNILERFSAQQFPDLHSELNLSSLELGDSALYFCASSVAPSYEQYFGPGTRLTVT.

This clonotype was recorded many times. This chain links TRBV29-1 with TRBJ2-7; possibly TRBD1 for D (6 bases). The CDR3 spans 16 residues. CDR1 is SQVTM, CDR2 ANQGSEA, per germline. Trimming shortened V by 1 base and J by 1 base, and 17 bases separated the two germline ends. The CDR3 loop reads CSVEAAGEGRSYEQYF. The CDR3 nucleotides are TGCAGCGTTGAAGCGGCAGGGGAAGGAAGATCCTACGAGCAGTACTTC.

This clonotype has more than one count but fewer than ten. The V and J genes are TRBV7-2 and TRBJ1-2, with TRBD1 matching 9 bases. Germline lookup yields CDR1 SGHTA and CDR2 FQGNSA. The ends lost 5 bases at V and 8 bases at J; junction bases unmatched: 9. This CDR3 is 14 amino acids long. As DNA, the CDR3 is TGTGCCAGCAGCCCTACAGGGGGCTTTAAGGGCTACACCTTC. Protein: CASSPTGGFKGYTF.

This clonotype was found a few times. J is TRBJ2-2 and V is TRBV5-6; 7 bases are a match to TRBD1. The CDR3 runs 15 residues. CDR1 and CDR2 (germline): SGHDT, YYEEEE. Germline trimming cut 1 base from V and 4 bases from J; bases unmatched to any gene: 4. CDR3 sequence: CASSLRAGGTGELFF. CDR3 nucleotides: TGTGCCAGCAGCTTGAGGGCAGGGGGCACCGGGGAGCTGTTTTTT. The whole variable domain, remainder taken from reference TRBV5-6 and TRBJ2-2, is DAGVTQSPTHLIKTRGQQVTLRCSPKSGHDTVSWYQQALGQGPQFIFQYYEEEERQRGNFPDRFSGHQFPNYSSELNVNALLLGDSALYLCASSLRAGGTGELFFGEGSRLTVL.

This clonotype was observed a few times. This chain links TRBV2 with TRBJ2-2, with D unclear. The V gene lost 8 bases and the J gene lost 0 bases, with 10 bases spanning the gap. The germline V gene has CDR1 SNHLY and CDR2 FYNNEI. CDR3 size: 14 residues. CDR3 residues: CASDLDANTGELFF. DNA of the CDR3: TGTGCCAGCGACTTGGACGCGAACACCGGGGAGCTGTTTTTT.

The gene calls are TRBV20-1 and TRBJ2-7; 12 bases line up with TRBD1. The CDR3 totals 13 residues. V lost 5 bases, J lost 5 bases, and 4 bases stayed unmatched. Germline V gene lookup returns CDR1 DFQATT and CDR2 SNEGSKA (reference sequence). The chain's CDR3 is CSAGRDRGHEQYF. In DNA, the CDR3 is TGCAGTGCTGGCCGGGACAGGGGGCACGAGCAGTACTTC.

This clonotype was seen only a few times. This chain connects TRBV15 to TRBJ1-2; D possibly corresponds to TRBD1 (5 bases). Per the germline V gene, CDR1 is LNHNV and CDR2 is YYDKDF (reference sequence). CDR3 length equals 16 residues. Deletions cut 0 bases from V and 1 base from J, with 12 bases between. For the CDR3, the DNA is TGTGCCACCAGCAGAGATCGGCAGGGCCTTAACTATGGCTACACCTTC. Translating it yields CATSRDRQGLNYGYTF.

This clonotype was seen a few times. This chain uses TRBV4-3 with TRBJ2-3; possibly TRBD1 for D (6 bases). The V end was cut by 4 bases, the J end by 5 bases, with 13 bases between. CDR3 length: 14 residues. In germline, CDR1 is LGHNA, CDR2 YSLEER. The DNA of the CDR3 is TGCGCCAGCAGCCGAGCTACAGGGATAGATACGCAGTATTTT. Residues: CASSRATGIDTQYF.

V usage is TRBV7-8 and J usage is TRBJ2-5; TRBD2 matches 12 bases. J was trimmed by 1 base and V by 5 bases; bases with no gene match: 5. CDR1 is SGHVS and CDR2 is FQNEAQ in the germline V gene. The CDR3 has 16 amino acids. Here the CDR3 DNA reads TGTGCCAGCAGCCATACTAGCGGGAGGTCCCAAGAGACCCAGTACTTC. Translation: CASSHTSGRSQETQYF.

The genes are TRBV6-2 or TRBV6-3 and TRBJ2-7; a weak D match, TRBD1 (6 bases). V shed 0 bases and J shed 4 bases, with 7 bases lying between them. Germline V gene lookup returns CDR1 MNHEY and CDR2 SVGEGT. The CDR3 length is 13 residues. CDR3 nucleotide sequence: TGTGCCAGCAGTTACTCCGACAGGTACGAGCAGTACGTC. Residues: CASSYSDRYEQYV.

This clonotype was recorded many times. V is TRBV27 and J is TRBJ1-1, with 7 bases aligning to TRBD1. Germline CDR1 MNHEY, CDR2 SMNVEV (reference sequence). The CDR3 is 12 amino acids. The V gene end was trimmed by 2 bases and the J gene end by 11 bases; junction bases not matched to a gene: 5. CDR3 amino acids: CASSLRTGVAFF. In DNA form, the CDR3 reads TGTGCCAGCAGTTTACGAACAGGGGTTGCTTTCTTT.

A word on this clonotype: Germline is not matched at one junction end, which may reflect a read error. The genes are TRBV5-1 and TRBJ1-1; perhaps TRBD1 as D (5 bases). Per the germline V gene, CDR1 is SGHRS and CDR2 is YFSETQ. The CDR3 covers 14 residues. CDR3 protein: CANSSSGGNTEAFF. CDR3 in DNA: TGCGCCAACAGCTCCAGTGGGGGGAACACTGAAGCTTTCTTT.

This clonotype was seen a handful of times. The chain uses TRBV7-2 and TRBJ2-1; 9 nucleotides match TRBD2. The CDR3 runs 15 residues. V was clipped by 5 bases and J by 8 bases; unmatched bases: 10. Looked up from germline, CDR1 is SGHTA and CDR2 is FQGNSA. This chain's CDR3 is CASSPAGTSTDEQFF. CDR3 nucleotide sequence: TGTGCCAGCAGCCCGGCCGGGACTAGCACCGATGAGCAGTTCTTC.

In its sample, this clonotype was seen a few times. The V and J genes are TRBV7-9 and TRBJ2-2; D remains ambiguous. Germline CDR1 reads SEHNR; CDR2 reads FQNEAQ (reference sequence). The CDR3 has 15 residues. V lost 5 bases and J 1 base, leaving 11 bases between the germline ends. CDR3 sequence (DNA): TGTGCCAGCAGCCCACGGAGCTTGAACACCGGGGAGCTGTTTTTT. This sequence encodes CASSPRSLNTGELFF.

This rearrangement joins TRBV4-3 to TRBJ2-6, with 7 bases identical to TRBD1. In germline, CDR1 is LGHNA, CDR2 YSLEER. This CDR3 has 15 amino acids. With V trimmed by 2 bases and J by 4 bases, 2 bases remained unmatched. This CDR3 reads CASSQRGQGANVLTF. In DNA form, the CDR3 reads TGCGCCAGCAGCCAAAGGGGGCAAGGGGCCAACGTCCTGACTTTC.